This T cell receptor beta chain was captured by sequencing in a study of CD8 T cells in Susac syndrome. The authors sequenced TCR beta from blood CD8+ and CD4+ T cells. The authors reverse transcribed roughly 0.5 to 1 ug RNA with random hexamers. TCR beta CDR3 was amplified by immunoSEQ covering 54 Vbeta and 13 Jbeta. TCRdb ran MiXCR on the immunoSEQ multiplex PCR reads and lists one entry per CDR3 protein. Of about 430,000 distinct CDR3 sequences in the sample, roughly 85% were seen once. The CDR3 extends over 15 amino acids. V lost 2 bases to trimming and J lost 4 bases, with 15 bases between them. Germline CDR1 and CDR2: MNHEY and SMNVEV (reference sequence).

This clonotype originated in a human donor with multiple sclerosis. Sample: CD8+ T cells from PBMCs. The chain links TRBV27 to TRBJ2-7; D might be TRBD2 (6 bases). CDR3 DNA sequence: TGTGCCAGCAGTTTAGGGCCAGGCCGGGGGTACGAGCAGTACTTC. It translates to CASSLGPGRGYEQYF.